This T cell receptor beta chain emerged from a study of OX40 agonist ivuxolimab in advanced cancers. This CDR3 region has 12 residues. Trimming removed 3 bases at V and 9 bases at J, with 9 bases between. The V gene's germline CDR1 is MGHRA and CDR2 YSYEKL. Overall study findings and caveats: The 0.1-3.0 mg/kg partial responders had among the lowest clonal expansion.

Blood got drawn at baseline, again on cycle 4 day 1, and then on cycle 7 day 1. Notes on this clone: Its antigen is unknown.

Sequenced by immunoSEQ multiplex PCR; TCRdb stores in-frame clones only, minus some. The table lists about 43,000 clones, 80% of them singletons, with over 3.5% in the top ten. This clonotype originated in an adult with an advanced solid tumor such as melanoma, head and neck, liver or kidney cancer. The specimen was CD4+ or CD8+ T cells sorted from blood, collected in a trial of the OX40 agonist ivuxolimab. The chain couples TRBV4-1 to TRBJ2-1; possible D gene TRBD2, 5 bases. The CDR3 is CASSHGGIEQFF. For the CDR3, the DNA is TGCGCCAGCAGCCATGGAGGAATTGAGCAGTTCTTC.